This T cell receptor beta chain derives from a study of T cell responses to AZD1222 COVID-19 vaccine. Study-wide results and caveats: Donors were mostly white British, more females; clonal diversity possibly underestimated. Nearly half of spike-specific TCRs reportedly go after variant regions that carry no mutations. Increased Spike-specific TCR breadth and depth were observed after two AZD1222 doses.

In regard to this clone: Antigen unknown.

V lost 3 bases, J lost 4 bases, and 5 bases stayed unmatched. The CDR3 is made up of 14 amino acids. Germline lookup yields CDR1 DFQATT and CDR2 SNEGSKA (reference sequence). Here immunoSEQ multiplex PCR was the method, and the copy in TCRdb shows in-frame clones only, minus some. The table has some 79,000 clones, less than 85% seen once. This specimen was peripheral blood, taken 28 days after the second AZD1222 dose. V gene TRBV20-1 combines with J gene TRBJ1-4, with 7 bases identical to TRBD1. This clonotype was sampled from an adult who received the AZD1222 COVID-19 vaccine. The DNA for the CDR3 is TGCAGTGCTAGTCCGGGGGACAGTAATGAAAAACTGTTTTTT. Amino acid sequence: CSASPGDSNEKLFF.